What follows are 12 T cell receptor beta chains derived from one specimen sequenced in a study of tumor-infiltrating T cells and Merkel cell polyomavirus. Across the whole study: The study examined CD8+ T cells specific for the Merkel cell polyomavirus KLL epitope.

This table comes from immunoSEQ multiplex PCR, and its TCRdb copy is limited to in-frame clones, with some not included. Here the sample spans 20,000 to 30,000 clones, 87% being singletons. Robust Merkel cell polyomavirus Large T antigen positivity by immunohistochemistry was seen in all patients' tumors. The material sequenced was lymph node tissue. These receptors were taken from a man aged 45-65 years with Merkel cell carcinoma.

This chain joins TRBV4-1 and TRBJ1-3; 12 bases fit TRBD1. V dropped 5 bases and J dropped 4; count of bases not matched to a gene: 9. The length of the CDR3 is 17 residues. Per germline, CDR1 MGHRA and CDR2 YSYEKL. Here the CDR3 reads CASSWGTGGVLGNTIYF. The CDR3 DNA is TGCGCCAGCAGCTGGGGGACAGGGGGCGTATTGGGAAACACCATATATTTT.

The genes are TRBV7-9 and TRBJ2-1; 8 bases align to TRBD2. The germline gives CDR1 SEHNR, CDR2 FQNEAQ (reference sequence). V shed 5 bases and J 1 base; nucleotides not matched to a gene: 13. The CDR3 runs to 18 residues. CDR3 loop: CASSRGGGIPPSYNEQFF. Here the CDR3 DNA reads TGTGCCAGCAGCCGGGGGGGTGGGATCCCACCGTCCTACAATGAGCAGTTCTTC.

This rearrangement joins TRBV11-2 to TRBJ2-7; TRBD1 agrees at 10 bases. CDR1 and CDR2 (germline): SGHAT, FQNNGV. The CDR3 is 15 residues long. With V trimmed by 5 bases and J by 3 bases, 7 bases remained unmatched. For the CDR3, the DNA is TGTGCCAGCAGCGACCCGGGACAGGGGCGCTACGAGCAGTACTTC. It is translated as CASSDPGQGRYEQYF.

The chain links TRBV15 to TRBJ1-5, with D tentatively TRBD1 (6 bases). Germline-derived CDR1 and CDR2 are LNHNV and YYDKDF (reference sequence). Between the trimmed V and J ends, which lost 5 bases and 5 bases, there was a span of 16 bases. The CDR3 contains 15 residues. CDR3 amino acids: CATSPNRDGYQPQHF. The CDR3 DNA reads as TGTGCCACCAGCCCAAACAGGGATGGGTATCAGCCCCAGCATTTT.

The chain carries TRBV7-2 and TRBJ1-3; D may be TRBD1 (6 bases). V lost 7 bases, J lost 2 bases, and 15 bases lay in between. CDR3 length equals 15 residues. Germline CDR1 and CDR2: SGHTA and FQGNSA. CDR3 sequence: CASNTQGRPGNTIYF. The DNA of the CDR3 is TGTGCCAGCAACACCCAGGGGCGACCTGGAAACACCATATATTTT.

The CDR3 reads CAIAGGNSYEQYF. CDR3 nucleotides: TGTGCCATCGCTGGAGGAAACTCCTACGAGCAGTACTTC. V and J are TRBV10-3 and TRBJ2-7; maybe TRBD2 (5 bases). V lost 8 bases, J lost 0 bases, and 11 bases lay in between. In germline, CDR1 is ENHRY, CDR2 SYGVKD. The CDR3 sequence is 13 residues long.

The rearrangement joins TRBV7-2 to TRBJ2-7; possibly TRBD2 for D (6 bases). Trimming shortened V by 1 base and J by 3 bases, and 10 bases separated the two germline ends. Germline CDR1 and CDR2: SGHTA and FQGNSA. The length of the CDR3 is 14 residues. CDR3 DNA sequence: TGTGCCAGCAGCTTAGTTCGCGGGAACTACGAGCAGTACTTC. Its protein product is CASSLVRGNYEQYF.

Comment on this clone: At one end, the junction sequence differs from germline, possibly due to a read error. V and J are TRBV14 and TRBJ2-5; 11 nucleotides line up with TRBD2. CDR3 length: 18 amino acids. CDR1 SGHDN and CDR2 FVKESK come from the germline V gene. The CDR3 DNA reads TGTGCCAGCAGCCAATGGAAACTAGCGGGAGATTACCAAGAGCCCCAGTACTTC. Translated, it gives CASSQWKLAGDYQEPQYF.

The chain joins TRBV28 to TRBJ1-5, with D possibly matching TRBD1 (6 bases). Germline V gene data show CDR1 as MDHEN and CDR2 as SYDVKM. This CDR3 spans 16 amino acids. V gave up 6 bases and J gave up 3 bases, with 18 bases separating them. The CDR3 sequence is CASSQGAGDINQPQHF. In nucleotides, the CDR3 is TGTGCCAGCAGCCAGGGAGCAGGGGATATCAATCAGCCCCAGCATTTT.

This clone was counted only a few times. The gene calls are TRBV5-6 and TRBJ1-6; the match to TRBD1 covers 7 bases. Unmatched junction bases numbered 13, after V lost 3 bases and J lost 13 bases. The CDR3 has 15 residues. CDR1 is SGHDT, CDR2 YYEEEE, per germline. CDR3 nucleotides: TGTGCCAGCAGCTCGTTGGGGACAGTCAATGTTCCCCTCCACTTT. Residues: CASSSLGTVNVPLHF.

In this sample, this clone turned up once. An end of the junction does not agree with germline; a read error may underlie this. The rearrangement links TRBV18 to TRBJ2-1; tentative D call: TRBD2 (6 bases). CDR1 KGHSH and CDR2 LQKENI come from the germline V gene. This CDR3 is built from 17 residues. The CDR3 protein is CASSPRGGASSYNEQFF. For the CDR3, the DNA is TGTGCCAGCTCTCCACGTGGAGGGGCGAGCTCCTACAATGAGCAGTTCTTC.

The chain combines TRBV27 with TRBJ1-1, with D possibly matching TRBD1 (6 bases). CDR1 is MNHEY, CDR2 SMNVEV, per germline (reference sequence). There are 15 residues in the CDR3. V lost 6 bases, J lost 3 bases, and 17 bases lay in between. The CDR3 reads CASRSTGSLYTEAFF. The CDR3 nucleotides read TGTGCCAGCAGGTCGACAGGCAGTTTGTACACTGAAGCTTTCTTT.